Sequencing of this T cell receptor beta chain was carried out in a study of T-cell memory formation after mild COVID-19. The overall study: Largely donor-specific sequence clusters came from a couple of donors. Study results and caveats: Researchers could not confirm that second-wave clones peaking on day 37 targeted SARS-CoV-2. Contracting clones localized mainly to CM and EM when CD4+ and mainly to EMRA when CD8+.

TCR alpha and TCR beta cDNA libraries carrying sample barcodes and UMIs were produced by 5'RACE using constant-segment primers. One entry per CDR3 protein results from TCRdb running MiXCR on the 5' RACE reads. The sample holds more than 300,000 distinct CDR3 sequences, more than 13% seen once. Note on this clonotype: Antigen unknown.

V gave up 0 bases and J gave up 12 bases, with 5 bases separating them. CDR3 length: 11 amino acids. The germline gives CDR1 MGHRA, CDR2 YSYEKL. The TCR comes from a young man who had mild COVID-19 (a few samples of this study predate the infection). Cell type and time point are not known. The source material was PBMCs or a T cell subset sorted from them (not recorded which). The V call is TRBV4-1, the J call TRBJ2-2; D gene uncertain. CDR3 nucleotide sequence: TGCGCCAGCAGCCAAGAAGGGAAGCTGTTTTTT. Translated: CASSQEGKLFF.